The present T cell receptor beta chain was sequenced within a study of beta chain features in type 1 diabetes. The collection from each donor was one heparinised blood draw averaging roughly 100 mL. CD4+ naive, central memory, regulatory and stem cell-like memory subsets were isolated by sorting on CD45RO/CCR7/CD25/CD127/CD95/CD27. The CDR3 consists of 10 residues. V lost 5 bases and J lost 4, with 3 bases in between. CDR1 is MNHNS, CDR2 SASEGT, per germline. Notes on this clone: The antigen is unknown.

Whole-study results and caveats: Naive, central memory and Treg TCRB repertoires seemed to resemble each other more closely in patients than they did in healthy donors. Shorter TCRB CDR3s, moderately but significantly so, marked every one of the four CD4+ subsets in Type 1 diabetes patients.

Expressed TCRB transcripts were sequenced because the entire RNA isolate underwent reverse transcription. TCRdb's copy holds only in-frame clones and misses some; the assay was immunoSEQ multiplex PCR. Among some 660,000 clones listed, over 11% were seen once. The chain links TRBV6-1 to TRBJ2-7; D not certain. The sequenced sample consisted of naive CD4+ T cells from blood. The sequence was obtained from a man between 18 and 29 years old with type 1 diabetes. In DNA, the CDR3 is TGTGCCAGCAGTCGTTACGAGCAGTACTTC. Translation gives CASSRYEQYF.